These T cell receptor beta chains were read from a single sample in a study of shared clonotypes between healthy human individuals. Sequencing was performed with immunoSEQ multiplex PCR; in TCRdb, only in-frame clones are kept and a portion is missing. The table records over 2 million clones, roughly 94% of them present only once. Sequencing was carried out using naive CD4+ T cells sorted from blood. The source of these receptors is a man younger than 35 in good health. Each CDR3 is given with its conserved first and last residue. A D gene is named only where the DNA matches it firmly. The size field is filled for only some rows; it gives once, few, many or a size class.

-	TRBV5-6	TRBD1	TRBJ1-2	TGTGCCAGCAGGGGGACAGGGGAAGCTGGCTACACCTTC	CASRGTGEAGYTF
once	TRBV5-1	TRBD1	TRBJ2-7	TGCGCCAGCAGCCCAGGGACAGGGGGCGGCTACGAGCAGTACTTC	CASSPGTGGGYEQYF
-	TRBV10-1	-	TRBJ1-5	TGCGCCAGCAGTGAGGGACGGGACCCCAATCAGCCCCAGCATTTT	CASSEGRDPNQPQHF
-	TRBV29-1	-	TRBJ2-1	TGCAGCTCCGCGACCAGCTCCTACAATGAGCAGTTCTTC	CSSATSSYNEQFF
-	TRBV6-5	-	TRBJ2-7	TGTGCCAGCAGTAAATTACATGATTACGAGCAGTACTTC	CASSKLHDYEQYF
once	TRBV7-3	-	TRBJ2-7	TGTGCCAGCAGCTTAAGTTCGGGAAATATGTACGAGCAGTACTTC	CASSLSSGNMYEQYF
-	TRBV7-9	TRBD1	TRBJ1-1	TGTGCCAGCAGCTTAAAGATTACAGGGGTGGCTGAAGCTTTCTTT	CASSLKITGVAEAFF
-	TRBV4-1	-	TRBJ1-4	TGCGCCAGCAGCCAAGACAAGGGGTCAACTAATGAAAAACTGTTTTTT	CASSQDKGSTNEKLFF
-	TRBV5-1	-	TRBJ1-2	TGCGCCAGCAGCTTGGGTCCGGGCTCGGATGGCTACACCTTC	CASSLGPGSDGYTF
-	TRBV6-7	TRBD2	TRBJ2-5	TGTGCCAGCAGCGAGGGACTAGCTGCGACCCAGTACTTC	CASSEGLAATQYF
-	TRBV6-1	TRBD1	TRBJ1-2	TGTGCCAGCAGTGGCGCTACAGGGGTTCTTAGCTATGGCTACACCTTC	CASSGATGVLSYGYTF
-	TRBV5-6	-	TRBJ1-3	TGTGCCAGCAGCGGCCGAGCCTCTGGAAACACCATATATTTT	CASSGRASGNTIYF
-	TRBV5-1	-	TRBJ1-5	TGCGCCAGCAGCTTGGCCGGACAGAATCATCAGCCCCAGCATTTT	CASSLAGQNHQPQHF
-	TRBV10-3	-	TRBJ1-1	TGTGCCATCAGTGAGTCGGCGGGAGGGGGTGAAGCTTTCTTT	CAISESAGGGEAFF
-	TRBV29-1	-	TRBJ2-5	TGCAGCGTCGCGAAGGACGGCCGAGAGACCCAGTACTTC	CSVAKDGRETQYF
-	TRBV6-5	-	TRBJ2-4	TGTGCCAGCAGTTTTAGGAAATCAAGCACCAAAAACATTCAGTACTTC	CASSFRKSSTKNIQYF
once	TRBV5-1	-	TRBJ1-6	TGCGCCAGCAGCCTGGAGGGACCCACGGGATATAATTCACCCCTCCACTTT	CASSLEGPTGYNSPLHF
-	TRBV14	-	TRBJ1-2	TGTGCCAGCAGCCAAGAGGGCGGGTATAGTGGTGGCTACACCTTC	CASSQEGGYSGGYTF
-	TRBV7-2	-	TRBJ2-2	TGTGCCAGCAATAAGAGGGCTATTTCGAACACCGGGGAGCTGTTTTTT	CASNKRAISNTGELFF
-	TRBV5-1	TRBD2	TRBJ2-1	TGCGCCAGCAGCTTTAGCGGGAGGGAATACAATGAGCAGTTCTTC	CASSFSGREYNEQFF
-	TRBV5-1	TRBD1	TRBJ2-3	TGCGCCAGCAGCCACAGGGGGCTTCAAGTAGATACGCAGTATTTT	CASSHRGLQVDTQYF
-	TRBV28	-	TRBJ1-2	TGTGCCAGCAGTTTACCGCCGGGACACACAACGAATCCCTATGGCTACACCTTC	CASSLPPGHTTNPYGYTF
once	TRBV5-1	TRBD2	TRBJ2-1	TGCGCCAGCAGCTTTTTGACTAGCGGGAATACCGAGCAGTTCTTC	CASSFLTSGNTEQFF
-	TRBV5-8	-	TRBJ1-4	TGTGCCAGCAGCTCACCAGGCCAGGGTTCTCTTAATGAAAAACTGTTTTTT	CASSSPGQGSLNEKLFF
-	TRBV4-1	TRBD2	TRBJ2-3	TGCGCCGAGGGGCCAAGCGGGACTAGCACAGATACGCAGTATTTT	CAEGPSGTSTDTQYF
-	TRBV6-1	TRBD1	TRBJ1-2	TGTGCCAGCAGCTCACCGGGACAGGGTTACTTCTACACCTTC	CASSSPGQGYFYTF
-	TRBV28	-	TRBJ2-3	TGTGCCAGCAGAATTGAGGGGTCCTCCACAGATACGCAGTATTTT	CASRIEGSSTDTQYF
-	TRBV7-9	-	TRBJ2-3	TGTGCCAGCAGCTTAGTTCCAGAGCAGGATACGCAGTATTTT	CASSLVPEQDTQYF
-	TRBV5-1	-	TRBJ2-3	TGCGCCAGCAGCTTGTTCCGGACAGATACGCAGTATTTT	CASSLFRTDTQYF
-	TRBV19	-	TRBJ1-2	TGTGCCAGTAGTTCTGGACGGAACTATGGCTACACCTTC	CASSSGRNYGYTF
-	TRBV29-1	TRBD2	TRBJ2-5	TGCAGCGTTGGGGTACGACTAGCGGGGGGCTTATGGGAAGAGACCCAGTACTTC	CSVGVRLAGGLWEETQYF
-	TRBV7-2	-	TRBJ1-2	TGTGCCAGCAGCTTTGAAAACTATGGCTACACCTTC	CASSFENYGYTF
-	TRBV7-9	-	TRBJ1-3	TGTGCCAGCAGCTTAGACAGCGGAAACACCATATATTTT	CASSLDSGNTIYF
-	TRBV5-5	-	TRBJ2-7	TGTGCCAGCAGCGTCACAGGGAGTATCTCCTACGAGCAGTACTTC	CASSVTGSISYEQYF
-	TRBV10-3	TRBD1	TRBJ2-7	TGTGCCATCAGTGAGGACAGGGCATACGAGCAGTACTTC	CAISEDRAYEQYF
-	TRBV30	-	TRBJ2-2	TGTGCCTGGAGTGGTCAGAACACCGGGGAGCTGTTTTTT	CAWSGQNTGELFF
once	TRBV4-1	TRBD2	TRBJ2-2	TGCGCCACCACCCCGAGCGGGATCGGCACCGGGGAGCTGTTTTTT	CATTPSGIGTGELFF
few	TRBV2	-	TRBJ2-3	TGTGCCAGCAGCGGACAGAGCACAGATACGCAGTATTTT	CASSGQSTDTQYF